Listed below are T cell receptor beta chains from one sample, sequenced in a study of breast tumors, draining lymph nodes, adjacent tissues. TCRdb fed the multiplex PCR reads into MiXCR, producing one record per CDR3 protein. Of around 130,000 distinct CDR3 sequences in the sample, 21% were seen once. Sequencing was performed on axillary lymph node tissue. The receptors were gathered from a female donor with breast cancer. Some clones in this sample may be carry-over from other donors' samples. CDR3s include the opening cysteine and the closing phenylalanine or tryptophan. The D gene is left open where the match is weak. Clone size, where shown, is once, few, many, or a class for clones that have expanded.

abundance	v_gene	j_gene	d_gene	CDR3nt	CDR3aa
many	TRBV7-6	TRBJ2-7	TRBD1	TGTGCCAGCAGTCGCGGACAGGGGAACGAGCAGTACTTC	CASSRGQGNEQYF
many	TRBV12-3/TRBV12-4	TRBJ2-3	-	TGTGCCAGCAGCCCCAGGGCCGGCTCGGATACGCAGTATTTT	CASSPRAGSDTQYF
few	TRBV5-1	TRBJ1-2	TRBD1	TGCGCCAGCAGCCCGGGACAGGGCCCTGGCTACACCTTC	CASSPGQGPGYTF
many	TRBV7-8	TRBJ2-5	-	TGTGCCAGCAGCTACCTTGAGACCCAGTACTTC	CASSYLETQYF
many	TRBV20-1	TRBJ2-7	TRBD1	TGCAGTGCTAGCATACCTCGAAGGGAACAGGGGACCTACGAGCAGTACTTC	CSASIPRREQGTYEQYF
many	TRBV6-1	TRBJ2-7	TRBD1	TGTGCCAGCACCCAGGGACAGGGCGGCGACGAGCAGTACTTC	CASTQGQGGDEQYF
-	TRBV28	TRBJ2-5	-	TGTGCCAGCAGTTTATTTCAGGAACCAGAGACCCAGTACTTC	CASSLFQEPETQYF
many	TRBV5-4	TRBJ2-7	-	TGTGCCAGCAGCCCCTCCGCCAAACCCCTCTACGAGCAGTACTTC	CASSPSAKPLYEQYF
many	TRBV27	TRBJ2-1	TRBD2	TGTGCCAGCGGTAAGCTAGCGGGAGGGCCGAATGAGCAGTTCTTC	CASGKLAGGPNEQFF
few	TRBV20-1	TRBJ2-3	TRBD2	TGCAGTGCCCGCGCGGGCGGGGGGATAGATACGCAGTATTTT	CSARAGGGIDTQYF
-	TRBV6-2/TRBV6-3	TRBJ2-1	-	TGTGCCAGCACCTGGGGGGTGAGGAATAAGCAGTTCTTC	CASTWGVRNKQFF
many	TRBV5-4	TRBJ2-7	-	TGTGCCAGCAGCTTGGGCGGCCTAGTTGACGAGCAGTACTTC	CASSLGGLVDEQYF
many	TRBV7-2	TRBJ2-3	TRBD2	TGTGCCAGCAGCTTAGTCGGGTTGGAGGGACTAGCGGGAGTTTTTTCAGATACGCAGTATTTT	CASSLVGLEGLAGVFSDTQYF
few	TRBV20-1	TRBJ2-1	-	TGCAGTGCTGGCACGGGGGGCGCGTTACCGGGAACGTACAATGAGCAGTTCTTC	CSAGTGGALPGTYNEQFF
many	TRBV6-1	TRBJ2-7	-	TGTGCCAGCACCCCAAGGAGGGGTGGTAAGTACGAGCAGTACTTC	CASTPRRGGKYEQYF
many	TRBV10-3	TRBJ1-5	-	TGTGCCATCAGCACAGCAGAAAATCAGCCCCAGCATTTT	CAISTAENQPQHF
many	TRBV7-8	TRBJ1-5	TRBD1	TGTGCCAGCAGCTTAAGTCCATATTCGGGACAGGGTGTAAGACAGCCCCAGCATTTT	CASSLSPYSGQGVRQPQHF
many	TRBV2	TRBJ2-3	-	TGTGCCAGCAGTGCACAGGCCAGCACAGATACGCAGTATTTT	CASSAQASTDTQYF
many	TRBV18	TRBJ2-7	-	TGTGCCAGCTCACAAATACAGGGCGTCAGCTACGAGCAGTACTTC	CASSQIQGVSYEQYF
many	TRBV7-9	TRBJ2-2	-	TGTGCCAGCAGCTTATATAGCACCGGGGAGCTGTTTTTT	CASSLYSTGELFF
many	TRBV10-3	TRBJ2-6	-	TGTGCCATCAGTGAGTCGACTCGGGGGACGATGGCGGGGGCCAACGTCCTGACTTTC	CAISESTRGTMAGANVLTF
-	TRBV19	TRBJ2-3	-	TGTGCCGGTAGTACTCGGTCCCGAGGGGCAGATGCGCAGTATTTT	CAGSTRSRGADAQYF
many	TRBV11-2	TRBJ2-3	-	TGTGCCAGCAGCTTATGGACAGATACGCAGTATTTT	CASSLWTDTQYF
many	TRBV6-5	TRBJ2-7	TRBD1	TGTGCCAGCAGTTACACCGGGACAGGGATCTACGAGCAGTACTTC	CASSYTGTGIYEQYF
many	TRBV7-8	TRBJ2-5	TRBD1	TGTGCCAGCAGCTTAGCGTACAGGGGAGAGACCCAGTACTTC	CASSLAYRGETQYF
many	TRBV12-3/TRBV12-4	TRBJ2-1	TRBD1	TGTGCCAGCAGGTCCGGGACAGGGGAGCCTGAGCAGTTCTTC	CASRSGTGEPEQFF
many	TRBV28	TRBJ2-3	TRBD1	TGTGCCAGCAGTGTAGGGGGCGCAGATACGCAGTATTTT	CASSVGGADTQYF